These T cell receptor beta chains were read from a single sample in a study of T cells after yellow fever vaccination. TCRdb reprocessed the 5' RACE reads via MiXCR and lists one record per CDR3 protein. The repertoire includes 610,000 or so distinct CDR3 sequences, roughly an eighth of them detected once, and 14% to 15% sits in the top ten. Specimen: PBMCs, collected on the day of the yellow fever booster vaccination. Receptor source: a young man who received the YFV17D yellow fever vaccine. Both conserved end residues are part of each CDR3. Each record gives: J gene, D gene, V gene, CDR3 protein. D genes are given only for firm matches.

TRBJ2-5,TRBD2,TRBV28,CASRQLAGAMSQYF
TRBJ1-2,NA,TRBV7-2,CASSLSVYGYTF
TRBJ1-4,NA,TRBV7-2,CASSLMPDEKLFF
TRBJ2-7,NA,TRBV30,CAWSTRTEQYF
TRBJ2-7,NA,TRBV28,CACIGAAGVYEQYF
TRBJ2-7,NA,TRBV21-1,CASSLFDSYEQYF
TRBJ2-1,NA,TRBV4-1,CASSQPVGYNEQFF
TRBJ2-7,NA,TRBV10-2,CASSEGVPYEQYF
TRBJ1-2,NA,TRBV20-1,CSARDTWPNYGYTF
TRBJ2-7,NA,TRBV15,CAVSGTGAYEQYF
TRBJ2-5,NA,TRBV12-3/TRBV12-4,CASSFGLPQYF
TRBJ2-7,NA,TRBV12-3/TRBV12-4,CASSLGGWGTYEQYF
TRBJ2-3,NA,TRBV5-1,CASSFGKGDTQYF
TRBJ2-5,NA,TRBV25-1,CASSEYRGGETQYF
TRBJ1-2,NA,TRBV28,CASSPGGSSYGYTF
TRBJ2-5,NA,TRBV20-1,CSERVGETQYF
TRBJ2-1,NA,TRBV10-3,CAIHDINNEQFF
TRBJ2-3,NA,TRBV18,CASATGSADTQYF
TRBJ2-7,NA,TRBV7-3,CASSQTGLSYEQYF
TRBJ2-5,TRBD2,TRBV20-1,CSARGRLAGETQYF
TRBJ2-7,NA,TRBV20-1,CSARTRNAGTSYEQYF
TRBJ2-7,TRBD2,TRBV20-1,CSAKTSGYEQYF
TRBJ2-7,TRBD2,TRBV5-1,CASSNGRLNEQYF
TRBJ2-3,TRBD2,TRBV6-5,CASSYLRGRPDTQYF
TRBJ2-2,NA,TRBV5-5,CASSLDSPSNTGELFF
TRBJ2-3,TRBD2,TRBV20-1,CSASASGRDTQYF
TRBJ2-1,TRBD2,TRBV19,CASKGTSGDRGYNEQFF
TRBJ2-7,NA,TRBV7-2,CASSLGRFSYEQYF
TRBJ2-2,TRBD1,TRBV24-1,CATRGQGGTGELFF
TRBJ2-3,NA,TRBV12-3/TRBV12-4,CASSWTGASTDTQYF
TRBJ2-3,NA,TRBV5-1,CASSLVNRADTQYF
TRBJ1-6,TRBD1,TRBV20-1,CSARRQGGEPLHF
TRBJ2-5,TRBD2,TRBV20-1,CSAPGGLAVETQYF
TRBJ1-1,TRBD1,TRBV30,CAWTRDRGGTEAFF
TRBJ2-1,TRBD2,TRBV6-2/TRBV6-3,CASSYTSGRVGAYNEQFF
TRBJ1-6,NA,TRBV14,CASSQRRPNSPLHF